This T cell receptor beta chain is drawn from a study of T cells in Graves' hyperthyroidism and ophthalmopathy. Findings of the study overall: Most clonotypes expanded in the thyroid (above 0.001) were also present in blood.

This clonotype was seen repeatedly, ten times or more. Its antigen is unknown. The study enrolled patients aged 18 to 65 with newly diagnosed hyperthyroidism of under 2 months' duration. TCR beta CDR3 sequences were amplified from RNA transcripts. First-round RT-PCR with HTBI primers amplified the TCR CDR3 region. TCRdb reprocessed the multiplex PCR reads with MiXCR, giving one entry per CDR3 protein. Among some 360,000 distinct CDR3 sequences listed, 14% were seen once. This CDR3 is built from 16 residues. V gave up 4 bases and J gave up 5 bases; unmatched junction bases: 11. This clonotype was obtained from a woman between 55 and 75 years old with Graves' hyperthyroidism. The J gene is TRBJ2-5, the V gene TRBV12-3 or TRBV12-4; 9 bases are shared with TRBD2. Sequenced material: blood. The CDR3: CASSYPGREGLETQYF. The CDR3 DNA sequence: TGTGCCAGCAGTTACCCAGGGCGGGAGGGCCTCGAGACCCAGTACTTC.